Below are 29 T cell receptor beta chains sequenced from a single sample in a study of T cell changes during pregnancy in multiple sclerosis. Sequenced by immunoSEQ multiplex PCR; TCRdb stores in-frame clones only, minus some. This repertoire shows approximately 57,000 clones, 75% to 95% found once; its top ten account for roughly 3.5%. Here the sequenced sample was peripheral blood, taken after pregnancy. The receptors originated from a female donor in good health, enrolled as a control in a pregnancy study.

This chain connects TRBV5-1 to TRBJ2-3, with 7 bases fitting TRBD1. Germline CDR1 reads SGHRS; CDR2 reads YFSETQ. The CDR3 consists of 16 residues. With V trimmed by 0 bases and J by 2 bases, 6 bases remained unmatched. The CDR3 protein is CASSLEGTVYTDTQYF. For the CDR3, the DNA is TGCGCCAGCAGCTTGGAAGGGACAGTTTACACAGATACGCAGTATTTT. The complete variable domain, with remaining parts taken from reference TRBV5-1 and TRBJ2-3, reads KAGVTQTPRYLIKTRGQQVTLSCSPISGHRSVSWYQQTPGQGLQFLFEYFSETQRNKGNFPGRFSGRQFSNSRSEMNVSTLELGDSALYLCASSLEGTVYTDTQYFGPGTRLTVL.

This chain uses TRBV28 with TRBJ1-1; D is uncertain. The CDR3 is made up of 15 amino acids. Trimming took off 4 bases at V and 12 bases at J, with 24 bases between the two ends. Germline loops: CDR1 MDHEN, CDR2 SYDVKM. CDR3 protein: CASSSPGLLVGRTFF. CDR3 sequence (DNA): TGTGCCAGCAGTTCCCCCGGGTTGCTCGTCGGGAGGACTTTCTTT.

This clone was seen only once. CDR3 protein: CASSRFRDEQYF. The CDR3 nucleotides are TGTGCCAGCAGCCGTTTCAGGGACGAGCAGTACTTC. The chain is built from TRBV6-6 and TRBJ2-7, with D tentatively TRBD1 (5 bases). Germline values: CDR1 MNHNY, CDR2 SVGAGI (reference sequence). This CDR3 is 12 amino acids long. V lost 6 bases and J 5 bases, leaving 11 bases between the germline ends.

The V and J genes are TRBV5-1 and TRBJ1-1, with TRBD1 matching 8 bases. The CDR3 spans 15 residues. Trimming removed 0 bases from V and 0 bases from J; junction bases left unmatched: 1. Germline CDR1 is SGHRS and CDR2 is YFSETQ. As DNA, the CDR3 is TGCGCCAGCAGCTTGGGACAGGGGTTGAACACTGAAGCTTTCTTT. It yields the protein CASSLGQGLNTEAFF.

The V gene is TRBV2, the J gene TRBJ2-7; no clear D. Germline assignment: CDR1 SNHLY and CDR2 FYNNEI. V gave up 6 bases and J gave up 5 bases, with 8 bases separating them. The CDR3 is 11 amino acids. CDR3 bases: TGTGCCAGCAGCCCCTACGACGAGCAGTACTTC. Amino acids: CASSPYDEQYF. The full variable domain, its missing parts supplied by reference TRBV2 and TRBJ2-7, is EPEVTQTPSHQVTQMGQEVILRCVPISNHLYFYWYRQILGQKVEFLVSFYNNEISEKSEIFDDQFSVERPDGSNFTLKIRSTKLEDSAMYFCASSPYDEQYFGPGTRLTVT.

V usage is TRBV10-3 and J usage is TRBJ1-4; D may be TRBD1 (6 bases). CDR3 length: 13 amino acids. Trimming shortened V by 4 bases and J by 4 bases, and 7 bases separated the two germline ends. CDR1 ENHRY and CDR2 SYGVKD come from the germline V gene. CDR3 amino acids: CAISARGNEKLFF. The CDR3 region has the DNA TGTGCCATCAGTGCCAGGGGTAATGAAAAACTGTTTTTT.

This chain uses TRBV7-3 with TRBJ2-5; 9 bases line up with TRBD2. Germline values: CDR1 SGHTA, CDR2 FQGTGA. CDR3 length equals 15 residues. V shed 6 bases, J shed 5 bases, and the junction held 10 bases outside the gene matches. This CDR3 reads CASSPGVAGEETQYF. The DNA of the CDR3 is TGTGCCAGCAGTCCCGGGGTAGCGGGGGAGGAGACCCAGTACTTC.

The rearrangement uses TRBV30 and TRBJ1-3, with a possible D match to TRBD1 (6 bases). This CDR3 has 12 amino acids. Germline CDR1 is GTSNPN and CDR2 is SVGIG (reference sequence). V lost 4 bases, J lost 4 bases, and 8 bases lay in between. This CDR3 is CAWTGDGNTIYF. CDR3 DNA sequence: TGTGCCTGGACAGGGGACGGAAACACCATATATTTT.

V gene TRBV6-5 combines with J gene TRBJ2-7, with D perhaps TRBD2 (6 bases). The germline V gene has CDR1 MNHEY and CDR2 SVGAGI. Trimming removed 5 bases at V and 5 bases at J, with 13 bases between. The CDR3 runs 13 residues. The CDR3 loop reads CASSKRELDEQYF. For the CDR3, the DNA is TGTGCCAGCAGTAAACGGGAGTTGGACGAGCAGTACTTC.

The chain is built from TRBV19 and TRBJ1-2; 9 bases fit TRBD1. The CDR3 covers 15 residues. With 5 bases clipped from V and 2 bases from J, the junction kept 6 bases outside the gene matches. Germline-derived CDR1 and CDR2 are LNHDA and SQIVND (reference sequence). CDR3 sequence reads: CASSSPGTGNYGYTF. The CDR3 DNA reads as TGTGCCAGTAGTTCTCCCGGGACAGGGAACTATGGCTACACCTTC.

V gene TRBV23-1 combines with J gene TRBJ1-5; 9 nucleotides agree with TRBD1. TRBV23-1 has ORF status, its function being uncertain. V gave up 3 bases and J gave up 7 bases; unmatched junction bases: 10. The CDR3 sequence is 16 residues long. CDR3 region: CASSHRWDRDGQPQHF. The CDR3 region has the DNA TGCGCCAGCAGTCACCGCTGGGACAGGGACGGACAGCCCCAGCATTTT.

This chain joins TRBV5-1 and TRBJ2-1, with 15 bases matching TRBD2. The CDR3 contains 20 residues. Losses at the gene ends were 4 bases for V and 4 bases for J; bases not matched to a gene: 15. The germline V gene encodes CDR1 SGHRS and CDR2 YFSETQ. The CDR3, as DNA: TGCGCCAGCAGCCGCCAACCGGGACTAGCGGGAGGACCTATTTACAATGAGCAGTTCTTC. Amino acid sequence: CASSRQPGLAGGPIYNEQFF.

The chain links TRBV18 to TRBJ2-1, with TRBD1 identical over 9 bases. The CDR3 consists of 16 residues. Germline trimming cut 6 bases from V and 1 base from J; bases unmatched to any gene: 7. Germline V gives CDR1 KGHSH, CDR2 LQKENI. This chain's CDR3 is CASSPGGQGSYNEQFF. In DNA, the CDR3 is TGTGCCAGCTCGCCTGGGGGACAGGGATCCTACAATGAGCAGTTCTTC.

This rearrangement joins TRBV30 to TRBJ1-2; perhaps TRBD1 as D (5 bases). The V end lost 3 bases, the J end lost 3 bases, and 17 bases lay between the germline ends. CDR1 and CDR2 (germline): GTSNPN, SVGIG (reference sequence). The CDR3 spans 15 residues. CDR3 sequence (DNA): TGTGCCTGGAGCCCAAACCCAGGGTCCTACTATGGCTACACCTTC. This codes for CAWSPNPGSYYGYTF.

This chain links TRBV27 with TRBJ2-1, with 12 positions matching TRBD2. The CDR3 runs 16 residues. The germline gives CDR1 MNHEY, CDR2 SMNVEV (reference sequence). The ends lost 5 bases at V and 4 bases at J; junction bases unmatched: 6. CDR3 nucleotides: TGTGCCAGCAGTCCCAGACTAGCGGGAGTTTACAATGAGCAGTTCTTC. Translation gives CASSPRLAGVYNEQFF.

The V and J genes are TRBV19 and TRBJ2-3; D is possibly TRBD2 (5 bases). This CDR3 is 15 amino acids long. CDR1 LNHDA and CDR2 SQIVND come from the germline V gene (reference sequence). V was clipped by 1 base and J by 0 bases, with 8 bases between them. CDR3 nucleotides: TGTGCCAGTAGTATAGGGAGGATTAGCACAGATACGCAGTATTTT. Translation gives CASSIGRISTDTQYF.

This clone was seen ten or more times. The chain uses TRBV9 and TRBJ2-1, with TRBD2 as a possible D gene (6 bases). The CDR3 loop spans 18 amino acids. CDR1 and CDR2 from the germline V gene are SGDLS and YYNGEE. V gave up 4 bases and J gave up 0 bases, with 20 bases separating them. This CDR3 is CASSSHRTTFSSYNEQFF. In DNA, the CDR3 is TGTGCCAGCAGCTCTCACAGGACTACCTTTAGCTCCTACAATGAGCAGTTCTTC.

CDR3 residues: CASSPPRSGGFSTDTQYF. The CDR3 region has the DNA TGTGCCAGCAGCCCCCCAAGGAGCGGGGGGTTTAGCACAGATACGCAGTATTTT. This chain uses TRBV7-9 with TRBJ2-3; TRBD2 matches 9 bases. CDR1 is SEHNR and CDR2 is FQNEAQ in the germline V gene (reference sequence). Trimming cost V 5 bases and J 0 bases; bases outside gene matches: 12. This CDR3 contains 18 residues.

V gene TRBV7-9 combines with J gene TRBJ1-1, with 7 bases identical to TRBD1. Germline V CDR1 and CDR2: SEHNR, FQNEAQ (reference sequence). J lost 7 bases, V lost 5 bases, and 7 bases had no gene match. The CDR3 sequence is 13 residues long. CDR3 loop: CASSERQGSEAFF. The CDR3 DNA reads as TGTGCCAGCAGCGAGCGACAGGGAAGTGAAGCTTTCTTT.

In nucleotides, the CDR3 is TGTGCCAGCAGCTTACGCGGGCCCACCTACGAGCAGTACTTC. Amino acids: CASSLRGPTYEQYF. The chain combines TRBV7-8 with TRBJ2-7; maybe TRBD2 (5 bases). Germline CDR1 SGHVS, CDR2 FQNEAQ. V lost 2 bases to trimming and J lost 2 bases, with 10 bases between them. The CDR3 has 14 residues. Looking up the rest from reference TRBV7-8 and TRBJ2-7 gives the full variable domain: GAGVSQSPRYKVAKRGQDVALRCDPISGHVSLFWYQQALGQGPEFLTYFQNEAQLDKSGLPSDRFFAERPEGSVSTLKIQRTQQEDSAVYLCASSLRGPTYEQYFGPGTRLTVT.

The chain uses TRBV27 and TRBJ2-2; tentatively, D is TRBD2 (6 bases). The CDR3 consists of 16 residues. V dropped 3 bases and J dropped 7 bases, with 18 bases sitting between them. The V gene's germline CDR1 is MNHEY and CDR2 SMNVEV (reference sequence). Here the CDR3 reads CASSFGPYSGVGELFF. CDR3 coding DNA: TGTGCCAGCAGTTTCGGGCCCTATTCGGGGGTCGGGGAGCTGTTTTTT.

V and J are TRBV5-1 and TRBJ2-1, with D possibly being TRBD1 (6 bases). The germline gives CDR1 SGHRS, CDR2 YFSETQ. The length of the CDR3 is 15 residues. The V end lost 0 bases, the J end lost 7 bases, and 14 bases lay between the germline ends. Here the CDR3 DNA reads TGCGCCAGCAGCTTGGTAGCAGGGGTAGGGAATGAGCAGTTCTTC. It codes for CASSLVAGVGNEQFF.

The chain combines TRBV15 with TRBJ2-4, with 7 bases aligning to TRBD1. J was trimmed by 6 bases and V by 0 bases; bases with no gene match: 11. Germline CDR1 reads LNHNV; CDR2 reads YYDKDF (reference sequence). CDR3 length: 17 residues. CDR3 protein: CATSRDPSKGQRNIQYF. CDR3 sequence (DNA): TGTGCCACCAGCAGAGATCCCTCTAAGGGACAGAGAAACATTCAGTACTTC.

This chain joins TRBV28 and TRBJ1-5, with D possibly matching TRBD1 (5 bases). Germline-derived CDR1 and CDR2 are MDHEN and SYDVKM. This CDR3 has 17 residues. V dropped 6 bases and J dropped 0 bases, with 18 bases sitting between them. The CDR3 loop is CASSRRGVRLSNQPQHF. The CDR3 coding sequence is TGTGCCAGCAGCCGGCGGGGGGTTAGGCTTAGCAATCAGCCCCAGCATTTT.

This clone has a handful of counts. V and J are TRBV9 and TRBJ1-3, with TRBD1 matching over 9 bases. After removal of 3 bases from V and 0 bases from J, the junction contained 4 bases not matched to a gene. The germline V gene has CDR1 SGDLS and CDR2 YYNGEE. The CDR3 runs to 16 residues. CDR3 DNA sequence: TGTGCCAGCAGCGGGGGACAGGGACTCTCTGGAAACACCATATATTTT. Translation gives CASSGGQGLSGNTIYF.

The chain uses TRBV5-4 and TRBJ2-1, with a weak D call TRBD2 (6 bases). This CDR3 spans 14 amino acids. Trimming shortened V by 9 bases and J by 4 bases, and 17 bases separated the two germline ends. Germline V gene lookup returns CDR1 SGHNT and CDR2 YYREEE (reference sequence). In DNA, the CDR3 is TGTGCCACCGAGCGGGCAGCGAAGTACAATGAGCAGTTCTTC. Protein product: CATERAAKYNEQFF.

The J gene is TRBJ2-5, the V gene TRBV19; 7 nucleotides align to TRBD1. Germline CDR1 and CDR2: LNHDA and SQIVND (reference sequence). J gave up 2 bases and V 10 bases, and 7 bases lay outside the gene matches. The CDR3 is 13 amino acids. This chain's CDR3 is CATRAQGQETQYF. CDR3 in DNA: TGTGCCACTAGGGCACAGGGGCAAGAGACCCAGTACTTC.

The rearrangement joins TRBV6-6 to TRBJ2-3; 13 nucleotides align to TRBD2. CDR3 size: 16 residues. The germline V gene has CDR1 MNHNY and CDR2 SVGAGI (reference sequence). V was pared by 5 bases and J by 4 bases, with 6 bases of the junction left unmatched. CDR3 nucleotides: TGTGCCAGCAGTAGTCGGACTAGCGGGAGCTCAGATACGCAGTATTTT. The encoded protein is CASSSRTSGSSDTQYF.

This chain connects TRBV2 to TRBJ2-4; 11 bases are a match to TRBD2. There are 16 residues in the CDR3. Germline-derived CDR1 and CDR2 are SNHLY and FYNNEI. The J segment lost 4 bases and the V segment lost 2 bases, leaving 4 bases of the junction unmatched. Here the CDR3 DNA reads TGTGCCAGCAGTGAAATGTCTAGCGGGAGGAAAAACATTCAGTACTTC. Translating it yields CASSEMSSGRKNIQYF.